Listed below are T cell receptor beta chains from one sample, sequenced in a study of T cell responses to AZD1222 COVID-19 vaccine. Using immunoSEQ multiplex PCR, the repertoire was profiled, and TCRdb retains in-frame clones only, with some absent. Among about 63,000 clones, roughly 87% were seen once, and the ten largest hold 15% to 20%. The source was peripheral blood, collected on day 0 of AZD1222 vaccination. Every receptor here comes from an adult in good health. Both conserved end residues are part of each CDR3. The order of the fields is V gene, D gene, J gene, clone size, CDR3 DNA, CDR3 protein. D genes are given only for firm matches. The listing skips clone size in some rows; elsewhere it reads once, few, many or a size class.

v_call: TRBV21-1; d_call: -; j_call: TRBJ1-2; clone_size: once; cdr3_nt: TGTGCCAGCAGCAAAGCTATTAACTATGGCTACACCTTC; cdr3_aa: CASSKAINYGYTF
v_call: TRBV3-1/TRBV3-2; d_call: -; j_call: TRBJ2-1; clone_size: once; cdr3_nt: TGTGCCAGCAGCCTCCGACAGCCAGGCCCCAATGAGCAGTTCTTC; cdr3_aa: CASSLRQPGPNEQFF
v_call: TRBV6-5; d_call: -; j_call: TRBJ1-6; clone_size: -; cdr3_nt: TGTGCCTCGGGGGGAGGCTCCTATAATTCACCCCTCCACTTT; cdr3_aa: CASGGGSYNSPLHF
v_call: TRBV9; d_call: -; j_call: TRBJ2-7; clone_size: few; cdr3_nt: TGTGCCAGCAGCCGGGGACGGATTAGCTCCTACGAGCAGTACTTC; cdr3_aa: CASSRGRISSYEQYF
v_call: TRBV12-5; d_call: -; j_call: TRBJ1-1; clone_size: -; cdr3_nt: TGTGCTAGTGCCCCGTACGCGGACAGAGCGAACACTGAAGCTTTCTTT; cdr3_aa: CASAPYADRANTEAFF
v_call: TRBV18; d_call: -; j_call: TRBJ1-4; clone_size: -; cdr3_nt: TGTGCCAGCTCACCACCGACGGACAGAACACTGTTTTTT; cdr3_aa: CASSPPTDRTLFF
v_call: TRBV3-1/TRBV3-2; d_call: -; j_call: TRBJ2-5; clone_size: -; cdr3_nt: TGTGCCAGCAGCCAAGACTTAGTCCAAGAGACCCAGTACTTC; cdr3_aa: CASSQDLVQETQYF
v_call: TRBV4-1; d_call: TRBD1; j_call: TRBJ2-5; clone_size: -; cdr3_nt: TGCGCCAGCAGCCAAGCGGACAGGGAGGAGACCCAGTACTTC; cdr3_aa: CASSQADREETQYF
v_call: TRBV19; d_call: TRBD1; j_call: TRBJ1-1; clone_size: -; cdr3_nt: TGTGCCAGTAGTTCACAGGGGGCCAGAAACACTGAAGCTTTCTTT; cdr3_aa: CASSSQGARNTEAFF
v_call: TRBV5-1; d_call: -; j_call: TRBJ1-2; clone_size: few; cdr3_nt: TGCGCCAGCAGCTTGGATCCTAAGACCTATGGCTACACCTTC; cdr3_aa: CASSLDPKTYGYTF
v_call: TRBV5-6; d_call: -; j_call: TRBJ1-2; clone_size: -; cdr3_nt: TGTGCCAGCAGCTTGATAAGCTATGGCTACACCTTC; cdr3_aa: CASSLISYGYTF
v_call: TRBV18; d_call: -; j_call: TRBJ1-2; clone_size: -; cdr3_nt: TGTGCCAGCTCACCACAGGGAATCGGCTATGGCTACACCTTC; cdr3_aa: CASSPQGIGYGYTF
v_call: TRBV7-8; d_call: -; j_call: TRBJ1-1; clone_size: many; cdr3_nt: TGTGCCAGCCAGGACAAGAGAGAAGCTTTCTTT; cdr3_aa: CASQDKREAFF
v_call: TRBV6-5; d_call: -; j_call: TRBJ1-2; clone_size: -; cdr3_nt: TGTGCCAGCAGTTGGCGTACTAGCTATGGCTACACCTTC; cdr3_aa: CASSWRTSYGYTF
v_call: TRBV11-2; d_call: -; j_call: TRBJ2-1; clone_size: -; cdr3_nt: TGTGCCAGCAGCTCTTTCGGGTCGTCGGCAGGGAATTACAATGAGCAGTTCTTC; cdr3_aa: CASSSFGSSAGNYNEQFF
v_call: TRBV12-3/TRBV12-4; d_call: -; j_call: TRBJ2-2; clone_size: -; cdr3_nt: TGTGCCAGCAGTCCCCGGGCCGGGGAGCTGTTTTTT; cdr3_aa: CASSPRAGELFF
v_call: TRBV2; d_call: TRBD1; j_call: TRBJ1-1; clone_size: -; cdr3_nt: TGTGCCAGCAGTGAACAGGGGGCGACTGAAGCTTTCTTT; cdr3_aa: CASSEQGATEAFF
v_call: TRBV19; d_call: -; j_call: TRBJ1-3; clone_size: medium-sized; cdr3_nt: TGTGCCAGTAGTACCTCCCAGACAGGAGCGGACACCATATATTTT; cdr3_aa: CASSTSQTGADTIYF
v_call: TRBV6-5; d_call: -; j_call: TRBJ2-6; clone_size: -; cdr3_nt: TGTGCCAGCAGTTACTCCCGCACCGGGGCCAACGTCCTGACTTTC; cdr3_aa: CASSYSRTGANVLTF
v_call: TRBV14; d_call: TRBD1; j_call: TRBJ1-2; clone_size: -; cdr3_nt: TGTGCCAGCAGCCAAGGACAGGGAGGTGGCTACACCTTC; cdr3_aa: CASSQGQGGGYTF
v_call: TRBV27; d_call: -; j_call: TRBJ1-4; clone_size: -; cdr3_nt: TGTGCCAGCAGTTTTTGGGGGCCAGGGGAGGAAAAACTGTTTTTT; cdr3_aa: CASSFWGPGEEKLFF
v_call: TRBV14; d_call: TRBD1; j_call: TRBJ2-5; clone_size: once; cdr3_nt: TGTGCCAGCAGCCAAGGAGAAAGGGGGCGCATCGTGGAGACCCAGTACTTC; cdr3_aa: CASSQGERGRIVETQYF
v_call: TRBV6-2/TRBV6-3; d_call: -; j_call: TRBJ1-5; clone_size: -; cdr3_nt: TGTGCCAGCAGTTACCAAATGGACGGGAATCTAGCCCAGCATTTT; cdr3_aa: CASSYQMDGNLAQHF
v_call: TRBV5-4; d_call: -; j_call: TRBJ2-5; clone_size: -; cdr3_nt: TGTGCCAGCAGCCCCTGGGTTAACTTGGAAACCCAGTACTTC; cdr3_aa: CASSPWVNLETQYF
v_call: TRBV28; d_call: TRBD1; j_call: TRBJ1-2; clone_size: -; cdr3_nt: TGTGCCAGCAGACAGGGACAGGCTAACTATGGCTACACCTTC; cdr3_aa: CASRQGQANYGYTF
v_call: TRBV6-1; d_call: -; j_call: TRBJ1-2; clone_size: few; cdr3_nt: TGTGCCAGCAGTGAAGCCTTACTTACCTCTAACTATGGCTACACCTTC; cdr3_aa: CASSEALLTSNYGYTF
v_call: TRBV10-3; d_call: TRBD1; j_call: TRBJ1-1; clone_size: few; cdr3_nt: TGTGCCATCAGTGAGTCTAGGGGGCCCTCGAACAGTGAAGCTTTCTTT; cdr3_aa: CAISESRGPSNSEAFF
v_call: TRBV27; d_call: TRBD2; j_call: TRBJ2-5; clone_size: -; cdr3_nt: TGTGCCAGCAGTTTAGGTAGCGGGGGGGACCAAGAGACCCAGTACTTC; cdr3_aa: CASSLGSGGDQETQYF